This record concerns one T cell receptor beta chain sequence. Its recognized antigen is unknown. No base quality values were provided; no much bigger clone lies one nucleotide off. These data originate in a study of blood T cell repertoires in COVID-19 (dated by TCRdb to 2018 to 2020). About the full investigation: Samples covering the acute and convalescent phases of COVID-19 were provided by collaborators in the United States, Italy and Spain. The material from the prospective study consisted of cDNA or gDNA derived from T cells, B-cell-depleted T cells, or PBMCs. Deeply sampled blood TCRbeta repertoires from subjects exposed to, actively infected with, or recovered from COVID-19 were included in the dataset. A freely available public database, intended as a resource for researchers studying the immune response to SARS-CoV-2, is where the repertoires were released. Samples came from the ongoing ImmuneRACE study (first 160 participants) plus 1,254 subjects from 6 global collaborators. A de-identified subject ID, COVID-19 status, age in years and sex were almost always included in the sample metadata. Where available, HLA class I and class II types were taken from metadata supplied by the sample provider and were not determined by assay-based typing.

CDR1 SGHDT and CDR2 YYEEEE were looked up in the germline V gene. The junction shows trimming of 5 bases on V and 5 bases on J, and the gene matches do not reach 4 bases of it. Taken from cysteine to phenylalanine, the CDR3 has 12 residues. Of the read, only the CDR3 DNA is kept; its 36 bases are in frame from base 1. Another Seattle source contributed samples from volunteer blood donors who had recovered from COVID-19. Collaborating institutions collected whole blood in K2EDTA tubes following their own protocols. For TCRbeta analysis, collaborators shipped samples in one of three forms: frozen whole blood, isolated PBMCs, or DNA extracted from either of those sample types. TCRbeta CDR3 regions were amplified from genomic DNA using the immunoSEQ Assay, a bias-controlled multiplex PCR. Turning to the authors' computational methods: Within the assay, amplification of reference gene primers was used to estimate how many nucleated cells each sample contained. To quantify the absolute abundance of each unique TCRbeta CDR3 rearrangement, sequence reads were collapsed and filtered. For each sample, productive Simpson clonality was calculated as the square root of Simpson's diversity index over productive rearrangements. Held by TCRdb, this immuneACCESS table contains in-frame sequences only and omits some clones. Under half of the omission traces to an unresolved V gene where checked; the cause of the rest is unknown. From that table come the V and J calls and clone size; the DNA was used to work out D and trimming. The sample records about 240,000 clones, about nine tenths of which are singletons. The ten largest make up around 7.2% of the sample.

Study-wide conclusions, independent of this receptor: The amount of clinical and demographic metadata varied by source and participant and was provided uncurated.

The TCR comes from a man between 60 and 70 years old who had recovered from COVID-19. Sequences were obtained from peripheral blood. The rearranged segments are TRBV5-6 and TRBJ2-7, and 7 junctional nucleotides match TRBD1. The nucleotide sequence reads TGTGCCAGCAGTCCGACAGGGAACGAGCAGTACTTC. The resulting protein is CASSPTGNEQYF.